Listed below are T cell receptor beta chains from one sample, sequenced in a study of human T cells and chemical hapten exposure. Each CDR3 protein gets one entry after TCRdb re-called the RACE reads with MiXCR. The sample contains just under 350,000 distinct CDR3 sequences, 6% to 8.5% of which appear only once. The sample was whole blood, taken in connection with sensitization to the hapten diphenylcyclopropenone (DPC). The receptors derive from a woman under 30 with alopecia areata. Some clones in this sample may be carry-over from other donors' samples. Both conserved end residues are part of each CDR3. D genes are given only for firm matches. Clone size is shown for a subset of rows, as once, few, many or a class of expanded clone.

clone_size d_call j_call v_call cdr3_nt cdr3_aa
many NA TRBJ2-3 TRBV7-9 TGTGCCAGCAGTTCCTCAGGAGGCTGGGAGGCTACGCAGTATTTT CASSSSGGWEATQYF
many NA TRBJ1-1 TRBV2 TGTGCCAGCAGTGAACGGACCCTCGTTGTAGCTTTCTTT CASSERTLVVAFF
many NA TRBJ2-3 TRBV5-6 TGTGCCAGCAGCCTACCAACCCCCGAGAGCACAGATACGCAGTATTTT CASSLPTPESTDTQYF
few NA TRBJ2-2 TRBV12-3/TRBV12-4 TGTGCCAGCAGTAGCGGTATTTCCGGTGGGGAGCTGTTTTTT CASSSGISGGELFF
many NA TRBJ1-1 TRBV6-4 TGTGCCAGCAGTGACAACCTGAACACTGAAGCTTTCTTT CASSDNLNTEAFF
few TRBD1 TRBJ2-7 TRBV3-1 TGTGCCAGCAGCCAGAGACAGGGCCCGACCTCCTACGAGCAGTACTTC CASSQRQGPTSYEQYF
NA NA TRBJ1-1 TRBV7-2 TGTGCCAGCAGCTTACAGCAGAGTAACACTGAAGCTTTCTTT CASSLQQSNTEAFF
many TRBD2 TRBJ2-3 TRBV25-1 TGTGCCAGTGGACCAGGCGGGGGGGCCGCAGATACGCAGTATTTT CASGPGGGAADTQYF
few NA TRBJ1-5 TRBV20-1 TGCAGTGCTAGAGAGGGACGGGTAAATCAGCCCCAGCATTTT CSAREGRVNQPQHF
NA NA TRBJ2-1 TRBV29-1 TGCAGCGTTAGTAAGCGGAACTACAATGAGCAGTTCTTC CSVSKRNYNEQFF
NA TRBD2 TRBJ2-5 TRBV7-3 TGTGCCAGCAGCTTCAACGGGGGGGAAGGAGAGACCCAGTACTTC CASSFNGGEGETQYF
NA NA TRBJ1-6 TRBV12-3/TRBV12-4 TGTGCCAGCAGTCCTCGGGCCTCCTATAATTCACCCCTCCACTTT CASSPRASYNSPLHF
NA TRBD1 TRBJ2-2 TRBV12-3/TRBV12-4 TGTGCCAGCACCCAGGGGGCCGGGGAGCTGTTTTTT CASTQGAGELFF
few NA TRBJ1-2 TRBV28 TGTGCCAGCAGGGGTGATGGCTACACCTTC CASRGDGYTF
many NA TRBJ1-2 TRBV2 TGTGCCAGCCAAGCAGAATATGGCTACACCTTC CASQAEYGYTF
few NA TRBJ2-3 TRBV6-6 TGTGCCAGCAGTTACAAGACGGCCTTTCAACCTAGCACAGATACGCAGTATTTT CASSYKTAFQPSTDTQYF
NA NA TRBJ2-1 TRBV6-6 TGTGCCAGCAGTTACTCGAGTCACAATGAGCAGTTCTTC CASSYSSHNEQFF
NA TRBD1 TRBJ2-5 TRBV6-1 TGTGCCAGCAGCTCGCGAATAAGGACAGGGGAGACCCAGTACTTC CASSSRIRTGETQYF
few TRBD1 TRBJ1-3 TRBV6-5 TGTGCCAGCAGACCTGGGACAGGCTCTGGAAACACCATATATTTT CASRPGTGSGNTIYF
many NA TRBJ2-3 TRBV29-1 TGCAGCGCGGAAGTACCCGGCACAGATACGCAGTATTTT CSAEVPGTDTQYF
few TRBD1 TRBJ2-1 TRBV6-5 TGTGCCAGCAGTCCCTGGGACAGACTCTACAATGAGCAGTTCTTC CASSPWDRLYNEQFF
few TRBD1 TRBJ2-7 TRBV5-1 TGCGCCAGCAGCCACGGGACAGTCTCCTACGAGCAGTACTTC CASSHGTVSYEQYF
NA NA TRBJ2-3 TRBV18 TGTGCCAGCTTGGCCAGCCAAACAGATACGCAGTATTTT CASLASQTDTQYF
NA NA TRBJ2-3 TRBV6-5 TGTGCCAGCAGTTACGGGGGTCACACAGATACGCAGTATTTT CASSYGGHTDTQYF
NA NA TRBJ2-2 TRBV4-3 TGCGCCAGCAGCCAAGATCCCCAAGACAGTCCACCCGGACCCGGGGAGCTGTTTTTT CASSQDPQDSPPGPGELFF
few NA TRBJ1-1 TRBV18 TGTGCCAGCTCACTTGGACTTGTGAACACTGAAGCTTTCTTT CASSLGLVNTEAFF
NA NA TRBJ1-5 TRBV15 TGTGCCACCAGATGGGACGGGAACAATCAGCCCCAGCATTTT CATRWDGNNQPQHF
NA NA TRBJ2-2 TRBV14 TGTGCCAGCAGCCAAAATCAGGGCGGGGAGCTGTTTTTT CASSQNQGGELFF
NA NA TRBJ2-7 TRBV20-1 TGCAGTGCTAGAGCTCCAACCGGGGACTCCTACGAGCAGTACTTC CSARAPTGDSYEQYF
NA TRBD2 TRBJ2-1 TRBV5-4 TGTGCCAGCAGCATCCCTAGCGGAAACAATGAGCAGTTCTTC CASSIPSGNNEQFF
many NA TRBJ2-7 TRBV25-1 TGTGCCAGCAGTGAATATGGGATAAGACCTCCCTACGAGCAGTACTTC CASSEYGIRPPYEQYF
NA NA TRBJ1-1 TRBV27 TGTGCCAGCAGTTTCCACGTTGGTCAGAACACTGAAGCTTTCTTT CASSFHVGQNTEAFF
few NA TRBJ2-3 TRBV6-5 TGTGCCAGCAGCCCCCCGGGACTTCTCGCAAATACGCAGTATTTT CASSPPGLLANTQYF
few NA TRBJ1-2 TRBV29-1 TGCAGCGTTGAAGGGGTCGAGGATGGCTACACCTTC CSVEGVEDGYTF
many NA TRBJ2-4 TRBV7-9 TGTGCCAGCAGCCCCCGGACACCAGCCAAAAACATTCAGTACTTC CASSPRTPAKNIQYF
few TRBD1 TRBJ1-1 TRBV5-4 TGTGCCAGCAGCAAACGACAGGGTGGATGGACTGAAGCTTTCTTT CASSKRQGGWTEAFF
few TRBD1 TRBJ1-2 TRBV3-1 TGTGCCAGCAGCCAAGTTGGACAGGGGGCGCGAGGCTACACCTTC CASSQVGQGARGYTF
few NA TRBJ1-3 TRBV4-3 TGCGCCAGCAGCCGAGTACTTCAGGGGAGTTATGGAAACACCACATATTTT CASSRVLQGSYGNTTYF
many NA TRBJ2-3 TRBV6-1 TGTGCCAGCGCGTTCAGGGGGGGCACAGATACGCAGTATTTT CASAFRGGTDTQYF
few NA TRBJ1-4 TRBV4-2 TGTGCCAGCAGCCAAGATTGGGGGATCGAAAAACTGTTTTTT CASSQDWGIEKLFF